This TCR beta chain was recovered during a study of blood T cell repertoires in COVID-19. Study summary: COVID-19 samples, acute and convalescent, were from the United States, Italy and Spain. Sample material is recorded as cDNA or gDNA derived from T cells, B-cell-depleted T cells, or PBMCs.

V trimming: 6 bases; J trimming: 7 bases; junction bases outside the gene matches: 8. Germline CDR1 MGHRA, CDR2 YSYEKL. The CDR3 loop spans 16 amino acids. In the authors' workflow: How many nucleated cells were present was estimated from reference gene primer amplification. Assay used: immunoSEQ multiplex PCR; TCRdb lists only in-frame clones, some missing. That table furnishes V, J and clone size, whereas the DNA furnished D and trimming. The data show some 240,000 clones, roughly 82% seen once. The receptor's source is a man aged 45 to 65 with active or convalescent COVID-19. Specimen: peripheral blood. This chain uses TRBV4-1 with TRBJ2-1; 14 positions agree with TRBD2. The DNA of the CDR3 is TGCGCCAGCAGTCGGACTAGCGGGAGGAGGGGAAATGAGCAGTTCTTC. This translates into CASSRTSGRRGNEQFF.